This is a list of T cell receptor beta chains from one sample in a study of cytomegalovirus exposure and HLA in healthy donors. Sequencing used immunoSEQ multiplex PCR; TCRdb keeps in-frame clones, though not all of them. The table includes under 200,000 clones, roughly 73% detected once. Sequencing was performed on PBMCs. These receptor sequences come from a male donor in good health and CMV-seronegative. CDR3s include the opening cysteine and the closing phenylalanine or tryptophan. The D gene is left open where the match is weak. Expanded clones are given a class, and other clones once, few, many or no size at all.

NA	TRBJ2-7	TRBV18	few	CASSRDTTYEQYF	TGTGCCAGCTCACGGGACACCACCTACGAGCAGTACTTC
NA	TRBJ1-1	TRBV6-5	NA	CASSYNQGSTEAFF	TGTGCCAGCAGTTACAATCAGGGGTCCACTGAAGCTTTCTTT
NA	TRBJ2-2	TRBV11-3	NA	CASSLTDSLTGELFF	TGTGCCAGCAGCTTAACGGACTCACTCACCGGGGAGCTGTTTTTT
NA	TRBJ2-5	TRBV4-2	NA	CASSHRTRKETQYF	TGTGCCAGCAGCCACCGGACACGAAAAGAGACCCAGTACTTC
NA	TRBJ2-1	TRBV12-2	NA	CASRLPLAAGWVPNEQFF	TGTGCAAGTCGCTTACCACTTGCGGCAGGGTGGGTGCCCAATGAGCAGTTCTTC
NA	TRBJ1-3	TRBV7-9	NA	CASSLSGSGNTIYF	TGTGCCAGCAGCTTATCAGGCTCTGGAAACACCATATATTTT
TRBD2	TRBJ2-7	TRBV4-3	NA	CASSQGWGGYEQYF	TGCGCCAGCAGCCAAGGTTGGGGGGGCTACGAGCAGTACTTC
NA	TRBJ2-2	TRBV9	NA	CASSGRYAGELFF	TGTGCCAGCAGCGGGAGGTACGCCGGGGAGCTGTTTTTT
NA	TRBJ1-1	TRBV7-6	NA	CASSLAGMNTEAFF	TGTGCCAGCAGCTTAGCGGGCATGAACACTGAAGCTTTCTTT
NA	TRBJ2-7	TRBV7-2	few	CASSLEGLTYEQYF	TGTGCCAGCAGCTTAGAGGGACTGACCTACGAGCAGTACTTC
TRBD2	TRBJ2-7	TRBV27	NA	CASSISGRHEQYF	TGTGCCAGCAGTATAAGCGGGAGACACGAGCAGTACTTC
TRBD1	TRBJ1-2	TRBV7-2	NA	CASSQGQADYGYTF	TGTGCCAGCAGCCAGGGACAGGCCGACTATGGCTACACCTTC
NA	TRBJ1-1	TRBV6-5	NA	CASSYRGLNTEAFF	TGTGCCAGCAGTTACAGGGGTTTGAACACTGAAGCTTTCTTT
NA	TRBJ2-7	TRBV2	NA	CASSVSSYEQYF	TGTGCCAGCAGTGTATCGTCCTACGAGCAGTACTTC
NA	TRBJ2-3	TRBV7-9	NA	CASSFHSGANTDTQYF	TGTGCCAGCAGCTTTCATAGCGGTGCAAATACAGATACGCAGTATTTT
NA	TRBJ2-2	TRBV7-9	NA	CAIQTRSNTGELFF	TGTGCCATCCAAACAAGATCGAACACCGGGGAGCTGTTTTTT
NA	TRBJ1-2	TRBV10-3	once	CAIRASQGFYGYTF	TGTGCCATCAGGGCTTCACAGGGATTTTATGGCTACACCTTC
TRBD1	TRBJ2-2	TRBV27	NA	CASSFGTGGTGELFF	TGTGCCAGCAGTTTCGGGACAGGGGGCACCGGGGAGCTGTTTTTT
TRBD1	TRBJ2-7	TRBV5-1	NA	CASRGDREVHEQYF	TGCGCCAGCAGGGGGGACAGGGAAGTCCACGAGCAGTACTTC
TRBD2	TRBJ2-3	TRBV28	NA	CASSLSRLAGDTQYF	TGTGCCAGCAGTTTATCGCGACTAGCGGGGGATACGCAGTATTTT
NA	TRBJ2-5	TRBV14	few	CASSQVVQMNQETQYF	TGTGCCAGCAGCCAAGTGGTACAGATGAATCAAGAGACCCAGTACTTC
TRBD1	TRBJ1-3	TRBV28	NA	CASSRRQGNGNTIYF	TGTGCCAGCAGTCGAAGACAGGGAAATGGAAACACCATATATTTT
NA	TRBJ2-3	TRBV27	few	CASSLLGGRGPDTQYF	TGTGCCAGCAGTTTACTAGGCGGCAGGGGCCCAGATACGCAGTATTTT
NA	TRBJ2-1	TRBV9	NA	CASSVDTYNEQFF	TGTGCCAGCAGCGTAGATACCTACAATGAGCAGTTCTTC
TRBD2	TRBJ2-7	TRBV4-2	NA	CASSLGSGGMYEQYF	TGTGCCAGCAGCCTCGGGAGCGGGGGGATGTACGAGCAGTACTTC
NA	TRBJ2-7	TRBV5-5	NA	CASSLRDEQYF	TGTGCCAGCAGCTTGCGCGACGAGCAGTACTTC
NA	TRBJ2-7	TRBV14	NA	CASSQGLLPVYEQYF	TGTGCCAGCAGCCAAGGACTCCTACCCGTATACGAGCAGTACTTC
TRBD2	TRBJ2-5	TRBV5-1	NA	CASRPGLARETQYF	TGCGCCAGCAGGCCGGGACTAGCTCGCGAGACCCAGTACTTC
NA	TRBJ1-1	TRBV5-1	NA	CASSWGTNTEAFF	TGCGCCAGCAGCTGGGGCACGAACACTGAAGCTTTCTTT
TRBD1	TRBJ1-2	TRBV19	once	CASSIDRGNYGYTF	TGTGCCAGTAGTATTGACAGGGGAAACTATGGCTACACCTTC
NA	TRBJ1-2	TRBV6-1	NA	CASSEANRVYGYTF	TGTGCCAGCAGTGAAGCTAACAGGGTCTATGGCTACACCTTC
NA	TRBJ1-6	TRBV30	NA	CAWSLQGGSPLHF	TGTGCCTGGAGCCTACAGGGAGGGTCACCCCTCCACTTT
TRBD1	TRBJ2-4	TRBV6-1	NA	CASSLIDRGNIQYF	TGTGCCAGCAGCTTAATAGACAGGGGCAACATTCAGTACTTC
TRBD2	TRBJ2-5	TRBV5-6	NA	CASRPTSGQETQYF	TGTGCCAGCAGACCGACTAGCGGCCAAGAGACCCAGTACTTC
NA	TRBJ2-7	TRBV7-9	few	CASSLRDYEQYF	TGTGCCAGCAGCTTGCGAGACTACGAGCAGTACTTC
TRBD1	TRBJ2-3	TRBV10-3	many	CAISTGGADTQYF	TGTGCCATCAGTACAGGGGGCGCAGATACGCAGTATTTT
NA	TRBJ2-7	TRBV27	NA	CASSFVGYEQYF	TGTGCCAGCAGTTTCGTCGGGTACGAGCAGTACTTC
NA	TRBJ2-3	TRBV21-1	NA	CASSNNPRDTQYF	TGTGCCAGCAGCAACAACCCTAGGGATACGCAGTATTTT
TRBD1	TRBJ2-7	TRBV7-8	once	CASSWGQRYEQYF	TGTGCCAGCAGCTGGGGACAGAGATACGAGCAGTACTTC
NA	TRBJ1-5	TRBV7-9	NA	CASSLAGANQPQHF	TGTGCCAGCAGCTTAGCTGGGGCCAATCAGCCCCAGCATTTT
TRBD2	TRBJ2-1	TRBV5-1	NA	CASGRDSHNEQFF	TGCGCCAGCGGGAGGGACTCTCACAATGAGCAGTTCTTC
TRBD1	TRBJ2-7	TRBV6-5	NA	CASSVGQGPPYEQYF	TGTGCCAGCAGTGTCGGACAGGGCCCACCTTACGAGCAGTACTTC
NA	TRBJ1-4	TRBV7-2	NA	CASSLTGLNEKLFF	TGTGCCAGCAGCTTAACCGGACTTAATGAAAAACTGTTTTTT
NA	TRBJ2-1	TRBV4-1	NA	CASSQEGGEQFF	TGCGCCAGCAGCCAAGAGGGGGGTGAGCAGTTCTTC
NA	TRBJ2-2	TRBV9	NA	CASSVTPTDTGELFF	TGTGCCAGCAGCGTTACTCCCACAGACACCGGGGAGCTGTTTTTT